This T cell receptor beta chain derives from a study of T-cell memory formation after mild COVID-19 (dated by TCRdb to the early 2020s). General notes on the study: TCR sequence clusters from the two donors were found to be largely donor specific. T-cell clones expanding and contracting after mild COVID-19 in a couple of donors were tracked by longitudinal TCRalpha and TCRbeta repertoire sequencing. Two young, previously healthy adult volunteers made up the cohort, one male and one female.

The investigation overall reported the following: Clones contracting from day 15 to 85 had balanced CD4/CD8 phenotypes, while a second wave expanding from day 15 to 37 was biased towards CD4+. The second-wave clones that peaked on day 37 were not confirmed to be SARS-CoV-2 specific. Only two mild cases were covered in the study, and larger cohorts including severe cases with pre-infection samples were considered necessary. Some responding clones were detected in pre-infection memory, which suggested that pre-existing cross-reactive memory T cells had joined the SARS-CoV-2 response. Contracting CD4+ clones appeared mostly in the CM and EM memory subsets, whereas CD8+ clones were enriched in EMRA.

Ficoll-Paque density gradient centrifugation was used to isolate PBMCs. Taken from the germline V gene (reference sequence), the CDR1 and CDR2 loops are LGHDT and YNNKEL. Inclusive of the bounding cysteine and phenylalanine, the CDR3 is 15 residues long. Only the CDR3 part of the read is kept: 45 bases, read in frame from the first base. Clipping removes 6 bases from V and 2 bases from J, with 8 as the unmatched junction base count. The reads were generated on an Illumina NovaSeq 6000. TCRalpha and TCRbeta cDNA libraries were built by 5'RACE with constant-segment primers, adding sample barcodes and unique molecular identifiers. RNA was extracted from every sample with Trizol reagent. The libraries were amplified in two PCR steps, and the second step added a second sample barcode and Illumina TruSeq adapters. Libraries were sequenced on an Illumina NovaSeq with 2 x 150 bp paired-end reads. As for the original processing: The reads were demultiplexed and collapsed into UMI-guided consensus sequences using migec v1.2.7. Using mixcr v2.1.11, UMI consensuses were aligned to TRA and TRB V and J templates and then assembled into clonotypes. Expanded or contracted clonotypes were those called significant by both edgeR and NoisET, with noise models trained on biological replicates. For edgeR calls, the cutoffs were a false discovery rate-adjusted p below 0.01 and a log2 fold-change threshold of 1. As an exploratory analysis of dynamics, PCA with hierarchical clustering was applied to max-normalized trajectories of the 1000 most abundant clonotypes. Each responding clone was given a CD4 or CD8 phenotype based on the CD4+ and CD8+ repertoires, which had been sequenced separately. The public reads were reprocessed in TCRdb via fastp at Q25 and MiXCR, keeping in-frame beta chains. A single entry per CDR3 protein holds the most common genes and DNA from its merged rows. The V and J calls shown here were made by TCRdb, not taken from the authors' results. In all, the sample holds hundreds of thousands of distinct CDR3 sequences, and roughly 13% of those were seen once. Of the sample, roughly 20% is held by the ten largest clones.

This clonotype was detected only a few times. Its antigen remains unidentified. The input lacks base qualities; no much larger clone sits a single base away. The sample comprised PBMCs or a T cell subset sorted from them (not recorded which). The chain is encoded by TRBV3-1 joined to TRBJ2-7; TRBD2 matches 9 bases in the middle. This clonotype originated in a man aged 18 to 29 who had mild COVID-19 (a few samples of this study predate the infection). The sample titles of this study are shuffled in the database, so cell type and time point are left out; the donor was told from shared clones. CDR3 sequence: CASSQASGVPYEQYF. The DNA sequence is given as TGTGCCAGCAGTCAGGCTAGCGGGGTTCCCTACGAGCAGTACTTC.